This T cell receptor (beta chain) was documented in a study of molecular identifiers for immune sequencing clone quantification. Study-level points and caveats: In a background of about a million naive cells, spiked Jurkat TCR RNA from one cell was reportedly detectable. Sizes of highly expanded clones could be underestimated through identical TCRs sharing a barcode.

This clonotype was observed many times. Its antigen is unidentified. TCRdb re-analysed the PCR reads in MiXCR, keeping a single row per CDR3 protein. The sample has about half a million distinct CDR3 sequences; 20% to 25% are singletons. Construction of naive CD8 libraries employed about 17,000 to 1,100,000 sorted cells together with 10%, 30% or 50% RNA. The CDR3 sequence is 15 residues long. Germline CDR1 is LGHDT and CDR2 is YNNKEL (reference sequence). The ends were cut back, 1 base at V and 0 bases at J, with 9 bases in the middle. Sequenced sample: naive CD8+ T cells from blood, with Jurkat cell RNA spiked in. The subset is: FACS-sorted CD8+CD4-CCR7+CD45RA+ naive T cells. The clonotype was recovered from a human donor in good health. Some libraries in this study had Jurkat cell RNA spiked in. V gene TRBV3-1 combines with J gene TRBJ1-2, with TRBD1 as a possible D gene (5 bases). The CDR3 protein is CASSQATATNYGYTF. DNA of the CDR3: TGTGCCAGCAGCCAAGCGACAGCCACTAACTATGGCTACACCTTC.